Each of the 30 T cell receptor beta chains below was sequenced from the same sample in a study of blood T cell repertoires in COVID-19. The table came from immunoSEQ multiplex PCR; TCRdb's copy has only in-frame clones and leaves some out. This sample has approximately 60,000 clones, with less than 85% found just once. The sample comprised peripheral blood. These receptors were obtained from a man in his 60s with acute or convalescent COVID-19.

This clone was seen only a few times. V is TRBV29-1 and J is TRBJ2-2; 7 bases map to TRBD1. Germline CDR1 reads SQVTM; CDR2 reads ANQGSEA. The ends lost 0 bases at V and 4 bases at J; junction bases unmatched: 5. There are 15 residues in the CDR3. In DNA form, the CDR3 reads TGCAGCGTTGAAGATCTCGGGACAGCCACCGGGGAGCTGTTTTTT. Amino acid sequence: CSVEDLGTATGELFF.

CDR3 in amino acids: CASSDGSGGPGELFF. In DNA, the CDR3 is TGTGCCAGCAGTGATGGGTCAGGGGGCCCCGGGGAGCTGTTTTTT. The chain links TRBV6-1 to TRBJ2-2; TRBD1 agrees at 8 bases. The CDR3 is 15 residues long. After removal of 3 bases from V and 6 bases from J, the junction contained 6 bases not matched to a gene. CDR1 and CDR2 from the germline V gene are MNHNS and SASEGT.

The chain uses TRBV6-1 and TRBJ2-5; D possibly corresponds to TRBD1 (6 bases). The V gene's germline CDR1 is MNHNS and CDR2 SASEGT. With 6 bases removed from V and 2 bases from J, the gap between germline ends came to 10 bases. The CDR3 has 13 residues. CDR3 sequence (DNA): TGTGCCAGCAGCCGGACAGAACAAGAGACCCAGTACTTC. Encoded protein: CASSRTEQETQYF.

In its sample, this clone was seen once. This rearrangement joins TRBV6-5 to TRBJ1-3; the match to TRBD1 covers 7 bases. CDR1 is MNHEY, CDR2 SVGAGI, per germline. The J segment lost 3 bases and the V segment lost 8 bases, leaving 1 base of the junction unmatched. The CDR3 sequence is 12 residues long. In DNA form, the CDR3 reads TGTGCCAGCCAGGGGGATGGAAACACCATATATTTT. It is translated as CASQGDGNTIYF.

CDR3 DNA: TGTGCCAGCAGCCAAGGGGGTCCAGGGATGGGAGAAAAACTGTTTTTT. Protein sequence: CASSQGGPGMGEKLFF. This chain joins TRBV4-2 and TRBJ1-4; tentative D call: TRBD1 (5 bases). From germline, CDR1 is LGHNA and CDR2 YNFKEQ. V was shortened by 1 base and J by 8 bases, with 17 bases between the two germline ends. The CDR3 has 16 amino acids.

The chain employs TRBV5-4 and TRBJ1-2; 7 bases are a match to TRBD1. Trimming cost V 3 bases and J 1 base; bases outside gene matches: 9. This CDR3 is 16 amino acids long. CDR1 and CDR2 from the germline V gene are SGHNT and YYREEE (reference sequence). The chain's CDR3 is CASSSPGQELNYGYTF. As DNA, the CDR3 is TGTGCCAGCAGCTCCCCTGGACAGGAGCTTAACTATGGCTACACCTTC.

As DNA, the CDR3 is TGCAGCGTCAAGGGGGAGGGTTACGAGCAGTACTTC. As protein: CSVKGEGYEQYF. V and J are TRBV29-1 and TRBJ2-7, with D possibly being TRBD2 (7 bases). Per the germline V gene, CDR1 is SQVTM and CDR2 is ANQGSEA. Trimming stripped 6 bases from V and 4 bases from J, with 13 bases between. The CDR3 covers 12 residues.

The chain combines TRBV11-1 with TRBJ2-7; 8 bases agree with TRBD1. This CDR3 comprises 14 residues. Germline CDR1 SGHAT, CDR2 FQDESV (reference sequence). V was pared by 5 bases and J by 2 bases, with 5 bases of the junction left unmatched. The CDR3 DNA is TGTGCCAGCAGCCTATGGACAGGGACCTACGAGCAGTACTTC. Its translation is CASSLWTGTYEQYF.

CDR3 nucleotide sequence: TGTGCCAGCAGTTTAAGCCCAGGGGGCGGCTACGAGCAGTACTTC. Encoded protein: CASSLSPGGGYEQYF. This chain connects TRBV28 to TRBJ2-7, with 8 bases lining up with TRBD1. Trimming took 2 bases from V and 3 from J; bases not matched to a gene: 6. The germline V gene encodes CDR1 MDHEN and CDR2 SYDVKM. The CDR3 is 15 amino acids.

This clone was detected a few times. The chain has TRBV2 and TRBJ2-2; TRBD2 matches 11 bases. The junction had 6 bases not matched to a gene; V was cut back by 6 bases and J by 6 bases. The CDR3 runs to 15 residues. Looked up from germline, CDR1 is SNHLY and CDR2 is FYNNEI. The CDR3 DNA reads TGTGCCAGCAGGGAACTAGCGGGAGTGCCCGGGGAGCTGTTTTTT. As protein: CASRELAGVPGELFF.

This clone was observed a handful of times. The V gene is TRBV25-1, the J gene TRBJ1-2; D call uncertain. The CDR3 sequence is 13 residues long. V lost 5 bases and J lost 8, with 15 bases in between. The germline V gene encodes CDR1 MGHDK and CDR2 SYGVNS. The CDR3 reads CASSRHWGGGYTF. The CDR3 DNA is TGTGCCAGCAGTCGGCATTGGGGAGGAGGCTACACCTTC.

The chain is built from TRBV27 and TRBJ1-5; 9 bases match TRBD1. CDR3 length: 15 residues. V was pared by 5 bases and J by 7 bases, with 9 bases of the junction left unmatched. Germline V CDR1 and CDR2: MNHEY, SMNVEV (reference sequence). The CDR3 region has the DNA TGTGCCAGCAGTCCAATACAGGGGGCAGGCCAGCCCCAGCATTTT. Its translation: CASSPIQGAGQPQHF.

V is TRBV7-8 and J is TRBJ2-3; no clear D. Trimming stripped 1 base from V and 2 bases from J, with 7 bases between. Germline CDR1 reads SGHVS; CDR2 reads FQNEAQ. This CDR3 contains 14 residues. CDR3: CASSLEQNTDTQYF. For the CDR3, the DNA is TGTGCCAGCAGCTTAGAACAGAACACAGATACGCAGTATTTT.

This rearrangement joins TRBV5-6 to TRBJ2-7; TRBD2 agrees at 14 bases. Per germline, CDR1 SGHDT and CDR2 YYEEEE. The J segment lost 6 bases and the V segment lost 4 bases, leaving 9 bases of the junction unmatched. The CDR3 loop spans 16 amino acids. The CDR3, as DNA: TGTGCCAGCAGCGGGACTAGCGGGAGAGATATAGGCGAGCAGTACTTC. Translating it yields CASSGTSGRDIGEQYF.

This sequence joins TRBV5-8 and TRBJ2-2, with D perhaps matching TRBD1 (5 bases). The CDR3 loop spans 14 amino acids. V lost 4 bases, J lost 1 base, and 8 bases lay in between. CDR1 and CDR2 from the germline V gene are SGHTS and YDEGEE. The CDR3 here is CASSRGRNTGELFF. In DNA, the CDR3 is TGTGCCAGCAGCAGGGGCAGGAACACCGGGGAGCTGTTTTTT.

This clone was picked up one time. J is TRBJ2-1 and V is TRBV2; maybe TRBD2 (5 bases). The V and J ends lost 4 bases and 9 bases respectively, with 16 bases between them. CDR3 length equals 14 residues. Germline V lookup: CDR1 SNHLY, CDR2 FYNNEI. The CDR3 DNA is TGTGCCAGCAGTGGGGTCGGGCTAGCAGGTGAGCAGTTCTTC. Amino acid sequence: CASSGVGLAGEQFF.

The table lists this clone with a few counts. V is TRBV7-9 and J is TRBJ2-7; D not resolved. This CDR3 has 12 residues. Germline V CDR1 and CDR2: SEHNR, FQNEAQ (reference sequence). V was shortened by 2 bases and J by 7 bases, with 9 bases between the two germline ends. The CDR3 nucleotides are TGTGCCAGCAGCTTACTAGTGTGGGAGCAGTACTTC. Translation: CASSLLVWEQYF.

V gene TRBV7-9 combines with J gene TRBJ2-1; the D gene is possibly TRBD1 (5 bases). Trimming removed 2 bases from V and 7 bases from J, with 9 bases in between. In germline, CDR1 is SEHNR, CDR2 FQNEAQ (reference sequence). This CDR3 is built from 13 residues. CDR3 amino acids: CASSLTRENEQFF. The DNA of the CDR3 is TGTGCCAGCAGCTTAACCAGGGAAAATGAGCAGTTCTTC.

This clone has just one count. The chain couples TRBV2 to TRBJ2-7, with 7 bases fitting TRBD1. The CDR3 has 16 amino acids. Losses at the gene ends were 6 bases for V and 1 base for J; bases not matched to a gene: 12. Germline V gives CDR1 SNHLY, CDR2 FYNNEI. The CDR3 nucleotides are TGTGCCAGCAGGCGCGACCGGGACAGATCATCCTACGAGCAGTACTTC. Translating gives CASRRDRDRSSYEQYF.

The chain is built from TRBV30 and TRBJ1-4; no clear D gene. Trimming removed 2 bases from V and 8 bases from J, with 6 bases in between. The CDR3 runs 11 residues. Germline V gives CDR1 GTSNPN, CDR2 SVGIG (reference sequence). The CDR3 is CAWSKAEKLFF. The DNA for the CDR3 is TGTGCCTGGAGTAAAGCGGAAAAACTGTTTTTT.

The chain is built from TRBV3-1 (or the pseudogene TRBV3-2) and TRBJ2-1; 10 bases fit TRBD1. Trimming took 1 base from V and 6 from J; bases not matched to a gene: 3. The CDR3 is 15 amino acids. Looked up from germline, CDR1 is LGHDT and CDR2 is YNNKEL (reference sequence). The CDR3 sequence is CASSQAGTGVNEQFF. In DNA form, the CDR3 reads TGTGCCAGCAGCCAAGCCGGGACAGGGGTCAATGAGCAGTTCTTC.

This sequence joins TRBV6-5 and TRBJ2-1; possibly TRBD1 for D (6 bases). Trimming removed 1 base at V and 5 bases at J, with 12 bases between. Per germline, CDR1 MNHEY and CDR2 SVGAGI. There are 15 residues in the CDR3. The DNA for the CDR3 is TGTGCCAGCAGTTACTTCCGGGACACTAACAATGAGCAGTTCTTC. It is translated as CASSYFRDTNNEQFF.

The CDR3 region is CASSHLESGGYNEQFF. The CDR3 DNA reads as TGTGCCAGTAGTCACCTTGAGAGTGGAGGGTACAATGAGCAGTTCTTC. The chain carries TRBV19 and TRBJ2-1; possible D gene TRBD2, 6 bases. From germline, CDR1 is LNHDA and CDR2 SQIVND (reference sequence). V was shortened by 5 bases and J by 4 bases, with 18 bases between the two germline ends. The CDR3 has 16 residues.

The chain is built from TRBV27 and TRBJ2-7, with TRBD2 matching over 10 bases. CDR1 is MNHEY and CDR2 is SMNVEV in the germline V gene (reference sequence). The CDR3 contains 16 residues. V trimming: 4 bases; J trimming: 5 bases; junction bases outside the gene matches: 11. As DNA, the CDR3 is TGTGCCAGCAGTTCAAGAGCGGGAGGGCCGCATAACGAGCAGTACTTC. This sequence encodes CASSSRAGGPHNEQYF.

This sequence joins TRBV18 and TRBJ2-2; D is perhaps TRBD1 (6 bases). The V gene lost 0 bases and the J gene lost 0 bases, with 11 bases spanning the gap. This CDR3 comprises 17 residues. Germline V gene data show CDR1 as KGHSH and CDR2 as LQKENI. DNA for the CDR3: TGTGCCAGCTCACCACCGGGACAATTAGCGAACACCGGGGAGCTGTTTTTT. Translation gives CASSPPGQLANTGELFF.

CDR3 sequence reads: CASSTSRVNEKLFF. The CDR3 bases are TGTGCCAGCTCTACGTCCCGGGTTAATGAAAAACTGTTTTTT. This rearrangement joins TRBV18 to TRBJ1-4, with no clear D. Trimming took 6 bases from V and 4 from J, leaving 12 bases between them. CDR3 length: 14 amino acids. The germline CDR1 and CDR2 sequences are KGHSH and LQKENI.

The rearrangement uses TRBV9 and TRBJ2-2, with D perhaps matching TRBD2 (6 bases). Germline lookup yields CDR1 SGDLS and CDR2 YYNGEE. CDR3 length equals 17 residues. V lost 0 bases and J 0 bases, leaving 12 bases between the germline ends. The CDR3 DNA follows: TGTGCCAGCAGCGTAGATTTAGCGGTGCCGAACACCGGGGAGCTGTTTTTT. It encodes CASSVDLAVPNTGELFF.

The V and J genes are TRBV30 and TRBJ1-5; D is possibly TRBD1 (5 bases). V gave up 0 bases and J gave up 7 bases, with 10 bases separating them. The germline V gene has CDR1 GTSNPN and CDR2 SVGIG (reference sequence). The CDR3 extends over 13 amino acids. In DNA, the CDR3 is TGTGCCTGGAGTGTGGGCAGGGTACAGCCCCAGCATTTT. Protein product: CAWSVGRVQPQHF.

With respect to this clone: The junction differs from germline at one of its ends, possibly a read error. The chain has TRBV28 and TRBJ1-4; no reliable D call. In germline, CDR1 is MDHEN, CDR2 SYDVKM. The CDR3 loop spans 8 amino acids. The CDR3 loop reads CASSLGVF. The CDR3 bases are TGTGCCAGCAGCCTCGGTGTGTTT.

This chain connects TRBV5-4 to TRBJ1-3; 7 bases are shared with TRBD1. The CDR3 spans 15 residues. Germline V gene sequence: CDR1 SGHNT, CDR2 YYREEE (reference sequence). Trimming at V came to 4 bases and at J to 1 base, leaving 5 bases not matched to a gene. CDR3 amino acids: CASSPTQGSGNTIYF. CDR3 nucleotide sequence: TGTGCCAGCAGCCCCACACAGGGGTCTGGAAACACCATATATTTT. The variable domain in full, with the rest retrieved from reference TRBV5-4 and TRBJ1-3, is ETGVTQSPTHLIKTRGQQVTLRCSSQSGHNTVSWYQQALGQGPQFIFQYYREEENGRGNFPPRFSGLQFPNYSSELNVNALELDDSALYLCASSPTQGSGNTIYFGEGSWLTVV.